This T cell receptor beta chain emerged from a study of T cell responses to AZD1222 COVID-19 vaccine. Study observations and caveats: Baseline seropositivity occurred in only six AZD1222 recipients.

Repertoires were generated with immunoSEQ multiplex PCR, while TCRdb's copy carries only in-frame clones and drops some. The sample has tens of thousands of clones, about nine tenths seen once; the top ten hold roughly 18%. Notes on this clone: Antigen specificity is unknown.

The sequence was collected from an adult who received the AZD1222 COVID-19 vaccine. The sample in question was peripheral blood, obtained 28 days after the second AZD1222 dose.

The CDR3 loop is CASSATRGETQYF. The CDR3 coding sequence is TGTGCCAGCAGCGCGACTCGAGGAGAGACCCAGTACTTC. V and J are TRBV7-3 and TRBJ2-5, with D unclear. Trimming left V 5 bases short and J 4 bases short, with 11 bases between. This CDR3 has 13 residues. Germline V CDR1 and CDR2: SGHTA, FQGTGA.